The rows below give T cell receptor beta chains drawn from one sample of a study of early T cells in non-severe SARS-CoV-2 infection. Using its own MiXCR run on the 5' RACE reads, TCRdb lists one record per CDR3 protein. The table includes under 70,000 distinct CDR3 sequences, about 12% detected once. Sequenced: whole blood. These receptors all come from an adult who was a healthcare worker with PCR-confirmed SARS-CoV-2 infection or an uninfected control (not recorded which). CDR3s include the opening cysteine and the closing phenylalanine or tryptophan. The D gene is left open where the match is weak. Clone size, where shown, is once, few, many, or a class for clones that have expanded.

V gene	clone size	J gene	D gene	CDR3 DNA	CDR3 protein
TRBV7-2	many	TRBJ2-2	NA	TGTGCCAGCAGCTTAACGAACACCGGGGAGCTGTTTTTT	CASSLTNTGELFF
TRBV3-1	many	TRBJ2-7	NA	TGTGCCAGCAGCCACACCTACGAGCAGTACTTC	CASSHTYEQYF
TRBV11-2	many	TRBJ2-1	TRBD1	TGTGCCAGCAGCGGCAGGGGGCTGTACAATGAGCAGTTCTTC	CASSGRGLYNEQFF
TRBV2	few	TRBJ2-5	NA	TGTGCCAGCACCCTCCCGGAGACCCAGTACTTC	CASTLPETQYF
TRBV5-1	NA	TRBJ2-1	TRBD1	TGCGCCAGCAGCTTCGTCCCGGGACAGGGTTTCAATGAGCAGTTCTTC	CASSFVPGQGFNEQFF
TRBV20-1	many	TRBJ2-5	TRBD2	TGCAGTGCTCCACAACCGGGACTAGCGGGACCGCTGGGAGAGACCCAGTACTTC	CSAPQPGLAGPLGETQYF
TRBV6-2/TRBV6-3	NA	TRBJ1-5	TRBD1	TGTGCCAGCAGTTACGGCGGGACAGTTGGCAATCAGCCCCAGCATTTT	CASSYGGTVGNQPQHF
TRBV28	many	TRBJ2-7	NA	TGTGCCAGCAGTTCTATGGTGGGGGCGTCCTACGAGCAGTACTTC	CASSSMVGASYEQYF
TRBV9	few	TRBJ1-1	NA	TGTGCCAGCAGCGCCGATTTTGGACAGGAAGCTTTCTTT	CASSADFGQEAFF
TRBV20-1	NA	TRBJ2-3	TRBD1	TGCAGTGCTATACAGGGGGGAAGTTTACGAGGCACAGATACGCAGTATTTT	CSAIQGGSLRGTDTQYF
TRBV19	few	TRBJ2-3	NA	TGTGCCAGTAGGACGACAGGCCGCACAGATACGCAGTATTTT	CASRTTGRTDTQYF
TRBV28	NA	TRBJ2-1	TRBD2	TGTGCCAGCTACCCGGCTAGCGGCTACAATGAGCAGTTCTTC	CASYPASGYNEQFF
TRBV20-1	few	TRBJ1-1	NA	TGCAGTGCTAGACCTTTCGGGGCTGAAGCTTTCTTT	CSARPFGAEAFF
TRBV7-9	NA	TRBJ2-7	NA	TGTGCCAGCAGCTTGAAACAGGGTTTCTACGAGCAGTACTTC	CASSLKQGFYEQYF
TRBV29-1	NA	TRBJ1-1	NA	TGCAGCGCCGTCGTCACAGCTAGTGAAGCTTTCTTT	CSAVVTASEAFF
TRBV5-6	many	TRBJ2-5	TRBD2	TGTGCCAGCAGCTTAGGACTAGCGGGACAAGAGACCCAGTACTTC	CASSLGLAGQETQYF
TRBV5-6	few	TRBJ2-3	TRBD2	TGTGCCAGCAGCTTGGATGTTAGCGGGAGGGGAACAGATACGCAGTATTTT	CASSLDVSGRGTDTQYF
TRBV11-2	many	TRBJ2-1	TRBD2	TGTGCCAGCAGCCTTAGCGGGAGCGCCTACAATGAGCAGTTCTTC	CASSLSGSAYNEQFF
TRBV29-1	few	TRBJ2-5	NA	TGCAGCGTCGCCCACCAAGAGACCCAGTACTTC	CSVAHQETQYF
TRBV6-2/TRBV6-3	NA	TRBJ2-3	TRBD2	TGTGCCAGCAGGTCTAGCGGGATTAGCACAGATACGCAGTATTTT	CASRSSGISTDTQYF
TRBV28	NA	TRBJ1-5	TRBD1	TGTGCCAGCAGTCTATACGGACAGGGGGCGAATCAGCCCCAGCATTTT	CASSLYGQGANQPQHF
TRBV5-6	many	TRBJ2-2	NA	TGTGCCAGCACCACCTTCAGGCGTAGGGATAACACCGGGGAGCTGTTTTTT	CASTTFRRRDNTGELFF
TRBV2	NA	TRBJ1-1	NA	TGTGCCAGCAGTGAAGGCCTGGGCACTGAAGCTTTCTTT	CASSEGLGTEAFF
TRBV29-1	NA	TRBJ2-7	NA	TGCAGCGTTGGCCCCTTGAGGGGAAACGAGCAGTACTTC	CSVGPLRGNEQYF
TRBV3-1	NA	TRBJ1-2	NA	TGTGCCAGCAGCCAAGATCAATGGACCGACTATGGCTACACCTTC	CASSQDQWTDYGYTF
TRBV7-8	NA	TRBJ2-5	NA	TGTGCCAGCAGCTCTCGGACGGTAGAGACCCAGTACTTC	CASSSRTVETQYF
TRBV28	NA	TRBJ2-1	NA	TGTGCCAGCAGTTTAAGGCTCTACAATGAGCAGTTCTTC	CASSLRLYNEQFF
TRBV12-3/TRBV12-4	NA	TRBJ1-5	TRBD1	TGTGCCAGCAGTTTAGGGACAGGGTACGACAATCAGCCCCAGCATTTT	CASSLGTGYDNQPQHF
TRBV19	few	TRBJ2-1	NA	TGTGCCAGTAGCCTTGACAACTCCTACAATGAGCAGTTCTTC	CASSLDNSYNEQFF
TRBV28	many	TRBJ2-1	TRBD2	TGTGCCAGCGCTAGCGGGGGGGCCTACAATGAGCAGTTCTTC	CASASGGAYNEQFF
TRBV20-1	many	TRBJ2-4	NA	TGCAGTGCTACCGACAGGCGATTAGCCAAAAACATTCAGTACTTC	CSATDRRLAKNIQYF
TRBV29-1	NA	TRBJ1-1	NA	TGCAGCGTTGAAGATCGCGGAAGTTACACTGAAGCTTTCTTT	CSVEDRGSYTEAFF
TRBV30	many	TRBJ2-5	NA	TGTGCCGCCAGCCCTGGAGCGGAGACCCAGTACTTC	CAASPGAETQYF
TRBV5-5	few	TRBJ1-5	NA	TGTGCCAGCAGCTTTCAGTCGACAGGTGCCAATCAGCCCCAGCATTTT	CASSFQSTGANQPQHF
TRBV29-1	many	TRBJ2-1	NA	TGCAGCGTTGAAGTTGGTAGCGATGAGCAGTTCTTC	CSVEVGSDEQFF
TRBV7-9	NA	TRBJ2-5	TRBD2	TGTGCCAGCAGCGGAAGACTAGCGGAAGAGACCCAGTACTTC	CASSGRLAEETQYF
TRBV7-8	few	TRBJ2-2	TRBD2	TGTGCCAGCAGGCCACTTGTAGCGGGGGGGCTGCATGACACCGGGGAGCTGTTTTTT	CASRPLVAGGLHDTGELFF
TRBV3-1	many	TRBJ2-7	NA	TGTGCCAGCAGCCAAGGCGAAGGCGAGCAGTACTTC	CASSQGEGEQYF
TRBV11-2	many	TRBJ2-5	NA	TGTGCCAGCAGCATAGACCACGGGCGACTGGAGACCCAGTACTTC	CASSIDHGRLETQYF
TRBV6-5	few	TRBJ2-4	TRBD1	TGTGCCAGCAGACAGGGGCTTTCCAAAAACATTCAGTACTTC	CASRQGLSKNIQYF
TRBV15	many	TRBJ2-5	TRBD2	TGTGCCACCAGCAGAGCGGGACTAGTCACCTACCAAGAGACCCAGTACTTC	CATSRAGLVTYQETQYF
TRBV6-1	many	TRBJ1-2	NA	TGTGCCAGCAGACTCAAGGGCTTGCGGGGCTACACCTTC	CASRLKGLRGYTF
TRBV6-6	many	TRBJ1-5	NA	TGTGCCAGCACTGGGGACAACAATCAGCCCCAGCATTTT	CASTGDNNQPQHF
TRBV12-3/TRBV12-4	few	TRBJ1-3	NA	TGTGCCAGCAGTGCCCGACTAGGGGCCTCAGGCGGCTCTGGAAACACCATATATTTT	CASSARLGASGGSGNTIYF
TRBV15	NA	TRBJ2-3	TRBD2	TGTGCCACCAGCATGTCTAAGGGACTAGGCACGGATACGCAGTATTTT	CATSMSKGLGTDTQYF